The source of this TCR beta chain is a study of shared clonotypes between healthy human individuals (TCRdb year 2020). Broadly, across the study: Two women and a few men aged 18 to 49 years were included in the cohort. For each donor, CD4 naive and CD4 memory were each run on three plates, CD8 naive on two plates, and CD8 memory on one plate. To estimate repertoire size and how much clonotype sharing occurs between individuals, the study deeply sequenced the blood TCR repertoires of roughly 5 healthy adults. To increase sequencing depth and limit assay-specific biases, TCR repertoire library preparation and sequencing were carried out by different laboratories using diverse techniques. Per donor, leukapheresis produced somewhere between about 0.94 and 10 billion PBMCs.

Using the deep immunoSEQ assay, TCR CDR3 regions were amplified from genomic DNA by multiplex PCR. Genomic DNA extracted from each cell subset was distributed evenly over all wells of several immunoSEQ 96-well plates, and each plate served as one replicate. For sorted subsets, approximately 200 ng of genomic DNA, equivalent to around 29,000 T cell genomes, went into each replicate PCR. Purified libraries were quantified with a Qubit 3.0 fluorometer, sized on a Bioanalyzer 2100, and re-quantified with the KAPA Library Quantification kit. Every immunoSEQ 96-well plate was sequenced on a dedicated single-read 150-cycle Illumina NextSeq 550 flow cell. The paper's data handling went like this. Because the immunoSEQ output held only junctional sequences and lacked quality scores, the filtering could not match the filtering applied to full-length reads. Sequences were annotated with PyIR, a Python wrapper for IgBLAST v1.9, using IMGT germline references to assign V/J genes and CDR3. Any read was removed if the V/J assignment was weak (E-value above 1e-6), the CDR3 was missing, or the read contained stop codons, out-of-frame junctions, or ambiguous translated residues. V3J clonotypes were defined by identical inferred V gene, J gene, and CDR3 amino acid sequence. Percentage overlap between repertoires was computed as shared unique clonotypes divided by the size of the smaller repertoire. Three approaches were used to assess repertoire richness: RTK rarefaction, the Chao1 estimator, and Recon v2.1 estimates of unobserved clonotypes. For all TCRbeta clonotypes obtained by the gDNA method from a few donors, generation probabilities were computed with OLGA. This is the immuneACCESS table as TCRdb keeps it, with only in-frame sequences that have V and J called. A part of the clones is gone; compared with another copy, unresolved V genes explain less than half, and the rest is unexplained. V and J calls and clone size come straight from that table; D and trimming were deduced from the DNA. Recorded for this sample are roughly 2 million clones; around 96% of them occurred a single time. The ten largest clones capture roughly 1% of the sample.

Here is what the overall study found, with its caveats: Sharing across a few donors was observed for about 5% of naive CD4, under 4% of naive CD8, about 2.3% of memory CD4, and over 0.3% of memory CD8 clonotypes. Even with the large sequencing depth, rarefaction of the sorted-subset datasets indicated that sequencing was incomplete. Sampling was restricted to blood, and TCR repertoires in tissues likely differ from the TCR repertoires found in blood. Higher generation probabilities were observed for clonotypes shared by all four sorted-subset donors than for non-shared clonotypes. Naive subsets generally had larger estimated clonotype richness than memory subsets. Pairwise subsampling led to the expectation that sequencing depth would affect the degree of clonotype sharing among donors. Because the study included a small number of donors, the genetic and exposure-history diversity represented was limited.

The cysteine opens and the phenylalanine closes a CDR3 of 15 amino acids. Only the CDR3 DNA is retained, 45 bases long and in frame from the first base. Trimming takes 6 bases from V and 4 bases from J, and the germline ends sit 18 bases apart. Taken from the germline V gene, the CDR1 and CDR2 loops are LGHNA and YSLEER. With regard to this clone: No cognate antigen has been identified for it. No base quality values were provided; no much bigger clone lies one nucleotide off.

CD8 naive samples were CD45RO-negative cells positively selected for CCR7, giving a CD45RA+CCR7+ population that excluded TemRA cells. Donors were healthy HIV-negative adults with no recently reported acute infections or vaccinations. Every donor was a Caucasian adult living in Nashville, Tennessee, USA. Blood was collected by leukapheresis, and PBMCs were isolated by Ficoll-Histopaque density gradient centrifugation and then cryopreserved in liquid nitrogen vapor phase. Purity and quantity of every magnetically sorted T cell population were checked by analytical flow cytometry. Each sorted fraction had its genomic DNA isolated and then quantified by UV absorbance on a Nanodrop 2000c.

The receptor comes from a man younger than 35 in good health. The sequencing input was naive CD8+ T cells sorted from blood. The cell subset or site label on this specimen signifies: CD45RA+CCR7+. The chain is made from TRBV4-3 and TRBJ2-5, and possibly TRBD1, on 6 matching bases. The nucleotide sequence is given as TGCGCCAGCAGTCGTATTACAGGGTCTGGAGAGACCCAGTACTTC. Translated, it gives CASSRITGSGETQYF.